This T cell receptor beta chain was obtained from a study of T cell repertoires in cytomegalovirus infection. Study results and limitations: HLA-C-restricted TCR beta clonotypes specific for CMV led the ex vivo response. Public TCR beta family frequency separated CMV-and-HLA carriers, including in an independent cohort.

A single record per CDR3 protein comes from TCRdb applying MiXCR to the reads. Of roughly 920,000 distinct CDR3 sequences in the sample, around 32% were seen once. V trimming: 9 bases; J trimming: 3 bases; junction bases outside the gene matches: 9. CDR3 size: 15 residues. Germline V gene data show CDR1 as SGHRS and CDR2 as YFSETQ. As regards this clonotype: What it binds is not known.

The chain recombines TRBV5-1 with TRBJ2-6; 7 bases align to TRBD2. The receptor was derived from a human donor in good health (CMV status not recorded). Some clones in this sample may be carry-over from other donors' samples. The sample here was cultured CD8+ T cells from PBMCs, taken from culture after CMV antigen stimulation. The CDR3 here is CATSDGLGGANVLTF. DNA for the CDR3: TGCGCCACCTCGGACGGACTAGGTGGGGCCAACGTCCTGACTTTC.